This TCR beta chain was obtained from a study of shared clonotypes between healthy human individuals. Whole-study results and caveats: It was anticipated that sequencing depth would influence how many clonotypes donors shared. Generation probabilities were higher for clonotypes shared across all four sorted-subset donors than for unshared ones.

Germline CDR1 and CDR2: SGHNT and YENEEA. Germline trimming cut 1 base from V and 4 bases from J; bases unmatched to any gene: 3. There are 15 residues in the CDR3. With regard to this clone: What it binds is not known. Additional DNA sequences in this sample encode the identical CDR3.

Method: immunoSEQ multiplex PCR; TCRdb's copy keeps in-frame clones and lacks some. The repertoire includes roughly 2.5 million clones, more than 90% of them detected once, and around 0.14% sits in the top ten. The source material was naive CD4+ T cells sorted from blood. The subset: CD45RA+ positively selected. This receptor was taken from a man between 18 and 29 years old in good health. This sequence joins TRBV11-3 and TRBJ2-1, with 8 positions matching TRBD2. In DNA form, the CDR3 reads TGTGCCAGCAGCTTAGGAGCGGGAGTTTACAATGAGCAGTTCTTC. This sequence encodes CASSLGAGVYNEQFF.